Sequencing of this TCR beta chain was carried out in a study of monozygotic twins with inflammatory bowel disease. Study observations and caveats: Repertoires of patients may have been made more variable by differing immunosuppressive treatments. The authors found no support for a single strong IBD-associated signal or clonotype.

With regard to this clonotype: Its antigen is as yet unknown.

This CDR3 spans 15 amino acids. Incorporation of UMIs carrying a 6-nucleotide sample barcode was performed by template switching. For both chains, the TCRalpha and TCRbeta cDNA went through two nested PCRs of about 17 and 10 cycles. TCRdb reprocessed the 5' RACE reads and keeps a single row for each CDR3 protein, giving no DNA. This repertoire includes 400,000 to 500,000 distinct CDR3 sequences. The source is a human donor with ulcerative colitis or Crohn's disease, or a healthy co-twin of an affected twin (not recorded which). The V and J genes are TRBV12-3 or TRBV12-4 and TRBJ1-2; there is no DNA to check the TCRdb D call of TRBD1. Sequenced input: blood. CDR3 amino acids: CASRFRGDTNYGYTF.